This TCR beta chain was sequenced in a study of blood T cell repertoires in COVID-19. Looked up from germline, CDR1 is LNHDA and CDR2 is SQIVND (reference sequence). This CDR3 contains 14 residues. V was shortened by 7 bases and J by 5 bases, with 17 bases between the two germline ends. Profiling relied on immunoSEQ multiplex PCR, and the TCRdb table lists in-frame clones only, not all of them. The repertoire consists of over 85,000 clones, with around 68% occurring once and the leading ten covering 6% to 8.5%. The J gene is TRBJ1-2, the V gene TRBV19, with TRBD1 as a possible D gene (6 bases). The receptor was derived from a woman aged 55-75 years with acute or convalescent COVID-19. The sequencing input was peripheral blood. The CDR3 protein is CASTSFPTGYGYTF. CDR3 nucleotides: TGTGCCAGTACCTCATTTCCTACAGGGTATGGCTACACCTTC.